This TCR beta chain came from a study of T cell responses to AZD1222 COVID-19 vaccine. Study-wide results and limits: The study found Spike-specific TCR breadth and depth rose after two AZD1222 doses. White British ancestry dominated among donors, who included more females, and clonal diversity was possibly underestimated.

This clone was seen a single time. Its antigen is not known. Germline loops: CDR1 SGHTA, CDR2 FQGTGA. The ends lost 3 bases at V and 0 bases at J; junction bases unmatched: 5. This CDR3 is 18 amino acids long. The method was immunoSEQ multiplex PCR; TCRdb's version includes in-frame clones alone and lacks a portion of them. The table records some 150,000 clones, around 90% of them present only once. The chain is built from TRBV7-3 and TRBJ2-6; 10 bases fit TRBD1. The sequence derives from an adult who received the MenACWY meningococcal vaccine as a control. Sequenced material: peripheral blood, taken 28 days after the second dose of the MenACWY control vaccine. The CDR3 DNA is TGTGCCAGCAGCTTGGGACAGGGGATATCCTCTGGGGCCAACGTCCTGACTTTC. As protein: CASSLGQGISSGANVLTF.